The clone carrying this TCR beta chain was counted only a few times. Antigen specificity is unknown. CDR1 and CDR2 from the germline V gene are WNHNN and SYGVQD (reference sequence). CDR3 length: 13 residues. V was clipped by 3 bases and J by 2 bases, with 8 bases between them. This entry comes from a study of neoadjuvant nivolumab and ipilimumab in lung cancer. About the research overall: Patients got nivolumab 3 mg/kg on days 1, 15 and 29; combination added ipilimumab 1 mg/kg day 1. Study findings and constraints: From pretherapy to surgery, tumor richness and clonality rose with dual therapy. Only a single major-pathologic-response sample was available for clonality analysis.

Data came from immunoSEQ multiplex PCR; TCRdb stores just in-frame clones and leaves some out. The sample has 30,000 to 45,000 clones; roughly nine tenths are singletons. The sequence was obtained from an adult with non-small cell lung cancer. This chain connects TRBV10-1 to TRBJ2-7; D call uncertain. The sequenced sample was peripheral blood, obtained before neoadjuvant nivolumab, alone or with ipilimumab. CDR3 coding DNA: TGCGCCAGCAGTGATGGGCTTACCTACGAGCAGTACTTC. This encodes CASSDGLTYEQYF.